What follows are 24 T cell receptor beta chains derived from one specimen sequenced in a study of monozygotic twins with inflammatory bowel disease. TCRdb re-called the 5' RACE reads, yielding one record per CDR3 amino acid sequence without DNA. The clone table shows fewer than 450,000 distinct CDR3 sequences, with the ten largest holding approximately 2.8%. Sample: blood. The receptors shown here come from a human donor with ulcerative colitis or Crohn's disease, or a healthy co-twin of an affected twin (not recorded which).

V and J are TRBV19 and TRBJ2-3; the D call of TRBD2 rests on TCRdb alone, since no DNA is present to check it. In germline, CDR1 is LNHDA, CDR2 SQIVND (reference sequence). This CDR3 is 15 amino acids long. The CDR3 spells CASSIAGGSTDTQYF.

The genes are TRBV12-3 or TRBV12-4 and TRBJ1-2. The CDR3 totals 13 residues. CDR3 amino acids: CASLQGLEGGYTF.

V gene TRBV11-1 combines with J gene TRBJ2-7; TCRdb proposes TRBD2, but this gene call is untestable without DNA. Germline V CDR1 and CDR2: SGHAT, FQDESV (reference sequence). This CDR3 contains 18 residues. This chain's CDR3 is CASSIPGTSGGYYYEQYF.

The V gene is TRBV11-2, the J gene TRBJ2-1; TCRdb picks TRBD2, but there is no DNA to check that call. The CDR3 is 17 residues long. Germline loops: CDR1 SGHAT, CDR2 FQNNGV. CDR3 loop: CASSLVGTSEGSDEQFF.

V is TRBV7-3 and J is TRBJ2-2; the TRBD1 assignment by TCRdb is unverifiable without DNA. The CDR3 is 13 amino acids. The germline gives CDR1 SGHTA, CDR2 FQGTGA. Here the CDR3 reads CASTPGIDGELFF.

J is TRBJ2-5 and V is TRBV7-2; lacking DNA, the TRBD1 call made by TCRdb goes unchecked. Looked up from germline, CDR1 is SGHTA and CDR2 is FQGNSA. This CDR3 comprises 13 residues. CDR3 sequence reads: CASGKQASGTQYF.

CDR3 region: CASSSNPTGGYGYTF. The genes are TRBV6-5 and TRBJ1-2; there is no DNA to check the TCRdb D call of TRBD1. CDR1 is MNHEY and CDR2 is SVGAGI in the germline V gene. This CDR3 is built from 15 residues.

The CDR3 is CSARQGALNSPEAFF. V gene TRBV20-1 combines with J gene TRBJ1-1; TCRdb's D gene call, TRBD1, goes unchecked for lack of DNA. The CDR3 totals 15 residues. Germline lookup yields CDR1 DFQATT and CDR2 SNEGSKA (reference sequence).

The V and J genes are TRBV3-1 and TRBJ2-7; the D call of TRBD1 rests on TCRdb alone, since no DNA is present to check it. Germline CDR1 and CDR2: LGHDT and YNNKEL (reference sequence). This CDR3 comprises 13 residues. CDR3 region: CASSLLGQGEQYF.

The chain links TRBV4-3 to TRBJ2-2. Germline V CDR1 and CDR2: LGHNA, YSLEER. The CDR3 spans 14 residues. The CDR3: CASSQGQLTGELFF.

The rearrangement uses TRBV5-1 and TRBJ2-1; there is no DNA to check the TCRdb D call of TRBD1. The length of the CDR3 is 12 residues. Germline loops: CDR1 SGHRS, CDR2 YFSETQ. Here the CDR3 reads CASSASGLMWFF.

V is TRBV20-1 and J is TRBJ1-2; TCRdb names TRBD1, which stays unverified in the absence of DNA. Germline loops: CDR1 DFQATT, CDR2 SNEGSKA (reference sequence). This CDR3 comprises 14 residues. The CDR3 sequence is CSASWQGGDYGYTF.

The CDR3 protein is CASNIDRVFTFSYNEQFF. The genes are TRBV23-1 and TRBJ2-1; TCRdb's D gene call, TRBD1, goes unchecked for lack of DNA. TRBV23-1 is an ORF, with its function uncertain. The CDR3 sequence is 18 residues long.

The V gene is TRBV28, the J gene TRBJ2-7; TCRdb names TRBD2, which stays unverified in the absence of DNA. Germline V gene lookup returns CDR1 MDHEN and CDR2 SYDVKM. The CDR3 covers 14 residues. CDR3 in amino acids: CASTRVDSSYEQYF.

The gene calls are TRBV19 and TRBJ1-2; TCRdb's assignment of TRBD1 cannot be checked, as there is no DNA. Per germline, CDR1 LNHDA and CDR2 SQIVND (reference sequence). The CDR3 is 11 amino acids. The CDR3 sequence: CAIRDTESYTF. The whole variable domain, remainder taken from reference TRBV19 and TRBJ1-2, is DGGITQSPKYLFRKEGQNVTLSCEQNLNHDAMYWYRQDPGQGLRLIYYSQIVNDFQKGDIAEGYSVSREKKESFPLTVTSAQKNPTAFYLCAIRDTESYTFGSGTRLTVV.

This CDR3 is CASSVVTSSNEQFF. V gene TRBV9 combines with J gene TRBJ2-1. The CDR3 covers 14 residues. CDR1 and CDR2 from the germline V gene are SGDLS and YYNGEE.

The J gene is TRBJ1-2, the V gene TRBV27; TCRdb's D gene call, TRBD1, goes unchecked for lack of DNA. CDR3 size: 17 residues. Germline V CDR1 and CDR2: MNHEY, SMNVEV (reference sequence). This CDR3 is CASSPRDRALGNYGYTF.

J is TRBJ2-1 and V is TRBV12-5; the TCRdb call, TRBD2, lacks DNA for checking. Germline loops: CDR1 LGHNT, CDR2 FRNRAP. CDR3 length: 18 residues. CDR3: CASGLETVEGSPYNEQFF.

This chain joins TRBV3-1 and TRBJ1-2. CDR1 is LGHDT and CDR2 is YNNKEL in the germline V gene (reference sequence). The CDR3 length is 13 residues. The CDR3 is CASSQDPNYGYTF. Together with reference TRBV3-1 and TRBJ1-2, the CDR3 gives the full variable domain: DTAVSQTPKYLVTQMGNDKSIKCEQNLGHDTMYWYKQDSKKFLKIMFSYNNKELIINETVPNRFSPKSPDKAHLNLHINSLELGDSAVYFCASSQDPNYGYTFGSGTRLTVV.

V gene TRBV10-3 combines with J gene TRBJ2-7; the D call of TRBD1 rests on TCRdb alone, since no DNA is present to check it. This CDR3 has 13 residues. CDR1 ENHRY and CDR2 SYGVKD come from the germline V gene. The CDR3 sequence is CAISEPPSYEQYF.

The V and J genes are TRBV7-9 and TRBJ2-3. Germline CDR1 reads SEHNR; CDR2 reads FQNEAQ (reference sequence). The CDR3 spans 13 residues. CDR3 region: CASSFVFTDTQYF.

CDR3 loop: CSVSIGAGKETQYF. This sequence joins TRBV29-1 and TRBJ2-5; TCRdb names TRBD1, which stays unverified in the absence of DNA. The CDR3 loop spans 14 amino acids. Germline V gene sequence: CDR1 SQVTM, CDR2 ANQGSEA.

This chain's CDR3 is CASAKRAGTGDRETQYF. The chain has TRBV24-1 and TRBJ2-5; TCRdb selects TRBD1, and the lack of DNA leaves this call unchecked. Germline-derived CDR1 and CDR2 are KGHDR and SFDVKD. This CDR3 has 17 amino acids.

The rearrangement links TRBV12-3 or TRBV12-4 to TRBJ2-7; TCRdb lists TRBD1, though no DNA is available to test this call. The CDR3 contains 15 residues. CDR3 sequence: CASSFIRGLGYEQYF.